Listed below are T cell receptor beta chains from one sample, sequenced in a study of beta chain features in type 1 diabetes. TCRdb's table, derived via immunoSEQ multiplex PCR, lists solely in-frame clones and lacks some. The sample holds 330,000 or so clones, around 13% seen once. The sequencing input was naive CD4+ T cells from blood. All receptors come from a woman between 18 and 29 years old with type 1 diabetes. The CDR3 runs from the conserved cysteine through the conserved F or W. Fields, in order: V gene, clone size, D gene, CDR3 length, J gene, CDR3 protein, CDR3 DNA. D genes are given only for firm matches. Clone size appears in some rows only: once, few, many, or a class for an expanded clone.

>TRBV7-9|few|TRBD1|13|TRBJ1-1
CASSASGQGGAFF
TGTGCCAGCAGCGCCAGCGGACAGGGGGGAGCTTTCTTT
>TRBV11-3|few|.|13|TRBJ2-7
CASSLIYSYEQYF
TGTGCCAGCAGCTTAATCTATTCCTACGAGCAGTACTTC
>TRBV4-2|.|.|15|TRBJ2-5
CASSPTPSEVETQYF
TGTGCCAGCAGCCCCACCCCTAGCGAGGTTGAGACCCAGTACTTC
>TRBV29-1|.|.|13|TRBJ2-7
CSVEGQGRYEQYF
TGCAGCGTTGAGGGGCAGGGGCGGTACGAGCAGTACTTC
>TRBV4-3|few|TRBD2|18|TRBJ2-2
CASSQDLPASGTAGELFF
TGCGCCAGCAGCCAAGATCTCCCGGCTAGCGGGACTGCCGGGGAGCTGTTTTTT
>TRBV7-2|.|.|18|TRBJ2-6
CASSLVSVASSGANVLTF
TGTGCCAGCAGCTTAGTTTCTGTAGCAAGCTCTGGGGCCAACGTCCTGACTTTC
>TRBV11-3|.|.|13|TRBJ2-3
CASALAGADTQYF
TGTGCCAGCGCTCTAGCAGGGGCAGATACGCAGTATTTT
>TRBV6-4|.|.|15|TRBJ2-3
CASSDLSSGADTQYF
TGTGCCAGCAGTGACTTGTCCTCAGGGGCAGATACGCAGTATTTT
>TRBV6-6|.|TRBD1|14|TRBJ1-1
CASSYQTGATEAFF
TGTGCCAGCAGTTATCAGACAGGGGCCACTGAAGCTTTCTTT
>TRBV18|.|TRBD1|14|TRBJ1-1
CASSPGQGGTEAFF
TGTGCCAGCTCACCGGGACAGGGAGGCACTGAAGCTTTCTTT
>TRBV7-2|few|.|15|TRBJ1-2
CASSTSITGLDGYTF
TGTGCCAGCAGCACAAGTATTACAGGGTTGGATGGCTACACCTTC
>TRBV27|.|TRBD1|14|TRBJ1-6
CASSEYRGNSPLHF
TGTGCCAGCAGTGAATACAGGGGTAACTCACCCCTCCACTTT
>TRBV6-5|.|TRBD1|13|TRBJ2-7
CATQQGASYEQYF
TGTGCCACCCAACAGGGGGCCTCCTACGAGCAGTACTTC
>TRBV14|.|TRBD1|13|TRBJ2-2
CASSPTGTGELFF
TGTGCCAGCAGCCCGACAGGGACCGGGGAGCTGTTTTTT
>TRBV4-3|.|.|16|TRBJ2-5
CASSQGPLGVGETQYF
TGCGCCAGCAGCCAAGGGCCCCTCGGGGTCGGGGAGACCCAGTACTTC
>TRBV5-1|.|TRBD2|15|TRBJ2-1
CASSSLTSGKNEQFF
TGCGCCAGCAGCTCTTTAACTAGCGGGAAAAATGAGCAGTTCTTC
>TRBV7-2|once|.|13|TRBJ2-7
CASSLEFFGEQYF
TGTGCCAGCAGCTTAGAGTTTTTCGGCGAGCAGTACTTC
>TRBV6-5|few|TRBD2|14|TRBJ2-1
CASRQSGGAGEQFF
TGTGCCAGTCGCCAAAGCGGGGGGGCTGGTGAGCAGTTCTTC
>TRBV19|few|.|16|TRBJ2-1
CASSPPTIQGGNEQFF
TGTGCCAGTAGTCCCCCGACCATTCAAGGGGGCAATGAGCAGTTCTTC
>TRBV5-4|few|.|14|TRBJ1-1
CASSVMRGMNEAFF
TGTGCCAGCAGCGTAATGAGGGGGATGAATGAAGCTTTCTTT
>TRBV5-6|.|TRBD1|13|TRBJ1-1
CASSPDRGYEAFF
TGTGCCAGCAGCCCCGACAGGGGATATGAAGCTTTCTTT
>TRBV30|few|.|13|TRBJ2-4
CAFAGQGGNIQYF
TGTGCCTTTGCGGGGCAGGGTGGGAACATTCAGTACTTC
>TRBV19|few|.|13|TRBJ2-5
CASSIRRQETQYF
TGTGCCAGTAGTATTCGGCGGCAAGAGACCCAGTACTTC
>TRBV5-1|.|.|13|TRBJ2-2
CASSPNLNGELFF
TGCGCCAGCAGCCCTAATCTAAACGGGGAGCTGTTTTTT
>TRBV6-5|.|.|14|TRBJ1-2
CASSYSPPRLGYTF
TGTGCCAGCAGTTACTCCCCCCCGAGGCTGGGCTACACCTTC
>TRBV10-3|few|.|12|TRBJ2-7
CAAGQLYYEQYF
TGTGCCGCCGGACAGTTATACTACGAGCAGTACTTC
>TRBV18|.|TRBD2|17|TRBJ2-2
CASSPMKLAGVAGELFF
TGTGCCAGCTCACCCATGAAACTAGCGGGAGTCGCCGGGGAGCTGTTTTTT
>TRBV4-1|few|TRBD2|15|TRBJ2-1
CASSQALAGGIEQFF
TGCGCCAGCAGCCAAGCCCTAGCGGGAGGCATTGAGCAGTTCTTC
>TRBV19|few|TRBD1|15|TRBJ2-1
CASSVGQGFYNEQFF
TGTGCCAGTAGTGTAGGACAGGGATTTTACAATGAGCAGTTCTTC
>TRBV18|few|TRBD1|14|TRBJ1-5
CASSLGTASPPQHF
TGTGCCAGCTCACTAGGGACAGCGTCTCCGCCCCAGCATTTT
>TRBV25-1|.|TRBD1|13|TRBJ2-7
CASSATGVYEQYF
TGTGCCAGCAGTGCAACAGGGGTCTACGAGCAGTACTTC
>TRBV9|.|TRBD1|15|TRBJ1-6
CASNMAGQGNSPLHF
TGTGCCAGCAACATGGCGGGACAGGGGAATTCACCCCTCCACTTT
>TRBV29-1|.|TRBD1|12|TRBJ2-7
CSVEGQGYEQYF
TGCAGCGTGGAAGGACAGGGCTACGAGCAGTACTTC
>TRBV30|.|TRBD1|14|TRBJ2-6
CALGQRAGANVLTF
TGTGCCTTGGGACAGAGAGCTGGGGCCAACGTCCTGACTTTC
>TRBV11-2|few|.|13|TRBJ1-1
CASSLGRSAEAFF
TGTGCCAGCAGCTTAGGCAGGTCGGCTGAAGCTTTCTTT
>TRBV29-1|.|TRBD2|13|TRBJ2-5
CSVRASGRGEQYF
TGCAGCGTTCGGGCTAGCGGGAGGGGTGAGCAGTACTTC
>TRBV4-1|few|TRBD1|16|TRBJ1-2
CASSQGLTGGNYGYTF
TGCGCCAGCAGCCAAGGACTGACAGGGGGCAACTATGGCTACACCTTC
>TRBV7-2|.|.|15|TRBJ1-2
CASSLHVSAEVGYTF
TGTGCCAGCAGCCTCCACGTGTCAGCAGAGGTCGGCTACACCTTC
>TRBV10-3|few|TRBD2|15|TRBJ2-1
CAMASGGNSYNEQFF
TGTGCCATGGCTAGCGGGGGTAATTCCTACAATGAGCAGTTCTTC
>TRBV6-5|few|.|12|TRBJ2-7
CASRQGSYEQYF
TGTGCCAGCAGACAGGGCTCCTACGAGCAGTACTTC
>TRBV5-1|few|TRBD2|14|TRBJ2-5
CASSRTSGQETQYF
TGCGCCAGCAGTAGGACTAGCGGGCAAGAGACCCAGTACTTC
>TRBV9|.|.|13|TRBJ2-7
CASSGGLSYEQYF
TGTGCCAGCAGCGGCGGACTTTCCTACGAGCAGTACTTC
>TRBV29-1|few|.|11|TRBJ2-2
CSVAVTGELFF
TGCAGCGTTGCGGTCACCGGGGAGCTGTTTTTT
>TRBV25-1|.|.|13|TRBJ1-2
CASSRQDIYGYTF
TGTGCCAGCAGTCGGCAGGATATTTATGGCTACACCTTC
>TRBV5-1|few|TRBD1|17|TRBJ1-6
CASSPSQGVDRNSPLHF
TGCGCCAGCAGTCCATCCCAGGGGGTTGATCGGAATTCACCCCTCCACTTT
>TRBV18|.|.|13|TRBJ2-5
CASSPDQQETQYF
TGTGCCAGCTCACCAGATCAGCAAGAGACCCAGTACTTC
>TRBV9|.|.|15|TRBJ1-5
CASSPGGLIDQPQHF
TGTGCCAGCAGCCCGGGAGGATTGATCGATCAGCCCCAGCATTTT
>TRBV7-9|.|.|14|TRBJ2-6
CASADSSGANVLTF
TGTGCCAGCGCGGACAGCTCTGGGGCCAACGTCCTGACTTTC
>TRBV5-1|.|TRBD1|15|TRBJ2-1
CASSLDWTGKYGQFF
TGCGCCAGCAGCTTGGATTGGACAGGGAAGTACGGGCAGTTCTTC
>TRBV5-1|.|.|16|TRBJ2-3
CASSLERSGSTDTQYF
TGCGCCAGCAGCTTGGAACGGTCGGGTAGCACAGATACGCAGTATTTT
>TRBV9|.|.|12|TRBJ2-3
CASSPPSDTQYF
TGTGCCAGCAGCCCCCCCTCAGATACGCAGTATTTT
>TRBV2|.|.|14|TRBJ2-1
CASSVGTWGVGQFF
TGTGCCAGCAGTGTCGGGACTTGGGGCGTGGGGCAGTTCTTC
>TRBV19|few|.|13|TRBJ2-2
CASSSGREGELFF
TGTGCCAGTAGTAGCGGCAGGGAAGGGGAGCTGTTTTTT
>TRBV6-5|.|.|14|TRBJ2-7
CASSYATKYYEQYF
TGTGCCAGCAGTTACGCCACAAAGTACTACGAGCAGTACTTC
>TRBV4-2|few|.|16|TRBJ1-1
CASSEVQGSMNTEAFF
TGTGCCAGCAGCGAGGTCCAGGGGTCCATGAACACTGAAGCTTTCTTT